This TCR beta chain is from a study of blood T cell repertoires in COVID-19. Background on the study: T cells, B-cell-depleted T cells, or PBMCs supplied cDNA or gDNA.

Authors' data handling: Amplification of reference gene primers was used by the study to estimate nucleated cell counts. Sequencing used immunoSEQ multiplex PCR; TCRdb keeps in-frame clones, though not all of them. The D gene and trimming were derived from the DNA, and the V and J assignments and clone size from that table. Here the sample spans about 90,000 clones, over 60% being singletons. Material: peripheral blood. The sequence came from a man between 65 and 85 years old with acute or convalescent COVID-19.

The chain's CDR3 is CATSDSGTGIRSNYGYTF. For the CDR3, the DNA is TGTGCCACCAGTGATTCCGGGACAGGGATCCGCTCTAACTATGGCTACACCTTC. The chain has TRBV24-1 and TRBJ1-2; 9 bases map to TRBD1. The CDR3 runs 18 residues. Unmatched junction bases numbered 9, after V lost 2 bases and J lost 0 bases. Germline-derived CDR1 and CDR2 are KGHDR and SFDVKD.